This T cell receptor beta chain was found in a study of T cell changes during pregnancy in multiple sclerosis. Profiling relied on immunoSEQ multiplex PCR, and the TCRdb table lists in-frame clones only, not all of them. Of 15,000 to 20,000 clones in the sample, about nine tenths are singletons; the top ten hold approximately 13%. This clone was recorded a few times. V was pared by 5 bases and J by 7 bases, with 2 bases of the junction left unmatched. The germline V gene has CDR1 LNHDA and CDR2 SQIVND (reference sequence). The CDR3 length is 12 residues. This material consisted of CD8+ T cells from peripheral blood mononuclear cells, taken in the third trimester of pregnancy. The clonotype was recovered from a female donor in good health, enrolled as a control in a pregnancy study. This chain connects TRBV19 to TRBJ2-1; the match to TRBD1 covers 7 bases. The CDR3 sequence is CASSLQGNEQFF. The CDR3, as DNA: TGTGCCAGTAGTCTACAGGGGAATGAGCAGTTCTTC.